The next 21 T cell receptor beta chains were all read from a single sample in a study of tumor-infiltrating lymphocytes in primary liver carcinoma. Total RNA amounting to roughly 480 ng was the source from which TCR beta cDNA was made with a constant-region primer. Three nested multiplex PCR rounds, a slightly modified ARM-PCR, produced the libraries for TCR beta. Use of TRBV1-TRBV30 forward primers with a C-beta reverse primer characterized the first two PCR rounds, which lasted 10 cycles each. TCRdb called the multiplex PCR reads again in MiXCR, with one record for every CDR3 protein. The data show approximately 330,000 distinct CDR3 sequences, roughly two thirds seen once. Blood RNA was derived from unsorted whole blood, and germline DNA was extracted too. The material sequenced was peripheral blood. These receptors all come from a man aged 35 to 55 with primary liver carcinoma and hepatitis B virus infection.

This clonotype was counted a few times. The junction shows a germline mismatch at one end, possibly a read error. This chain connects TRBV7-9 to TRBJ2-2; tentative D call: TRBD2 (6 bases). The CDR3 covers 15 residues. Germline V gene data show CDR1 as SEHNR and CDR2 as FQNEAQ (reference sequence). CDR3 bases: TGTGCCAGCAGTTTTTCCGGACTACACACAGGGGAGCTGTTTTTT. As protein: CASSFSGLHTGELFF.

This clonotype was observed at least ten times. The chain carries TRBV11-2 and TRBJ1-1; possible D gene TRBD1, 5 bases. V was shortened by 2 bases and J by 6 bases, with 16 bases between the two germline ends. The CDR3 covers 15 residues. CDR1 is SGHAT and CDR2 is FQNNGV in the germline V gene. CDR3 sequence (DNA): TGTGCCAGCAGCTTATTGAGTTCAGGGAGGGCTGAAGCTTTCTTT. Translation gives CASSLLSSGRAEAFF.

J is TRBJ1-2 and V is TRBV5-4; TRBD1 agrees at 8 bases. Germline trimming cut 7 bases from V and 4 bases from J; bases unmatched to any gene: 6. In germline, CDR1 is SGHNT, CDR2 YYREEE (reference sequence). CDR3 length equals 13 residues. The CDR3 spells CASGSTGVYGYTF. CDR3 nucleotide sequence: TGTGCCAGCGGCTCGACAGGGGTCTATGGCTACACCTTC.

The rearrangement uses TRBV5-1 and TRBJ2-1; D ambiguous. The CDR3 totals 12 residues. Germline loops: CDR1 SGHRS, CDR2 YFSETQ. Trimming left V 0 bases short and J 8 bases short, with 6 bases between. This chain's CDR3 is CASSLDFYEQFF. CDR3 nucleotide sequence: TGCGCCAGCAGCTTGGATTTCTATGAGCAGTTCTTC.

The CDR3: CAITTNSGNTIYF. The CDR3 DNA sequence: TGTGCCATCACTACCAACTCTGGAAACACCATATATTTT. This chain joins TRBV10-3 and TRBJ1-3; D remains unclear. Germline V CDR1 and CDR2: ENHRY, SYGVKD. The ends were cut back, 7 bases at V and 0 bases at J, with 7 bases in the middle. This CDR3 region has 13 residues.

This clonotype was seen at least ten times. The V and J genes are TRBV11-1 and TRBJ2-5; 10 bases are a match to TRBD2. The V segment lost 1 base and the J segment 1 base; nucleotides outside the gene matches: 0. Germline assignment: CDR1 SGHAT and CDR2 FQDESV (reference sequence). CDR3 size: 15 residues. CDR3 residues: CASSLGTSGQETQYF. The CDR3 DNA reads as TGTGCCAGCAGCTTAGGGACTAGCGGCCAAGAGACCCAGTACTTC.

This clonotype has only one observation. This could be a read error, since a much larger clone is one nucleotide away. The chain is built from TRBV6-6 and TRBJ2-2, with 10 bases aligning to TRBD2. Germline loops: CDR1 MNHNY, CDR2 SVGAGI (reference sequence). The J segment lost 6 bases and the V segment lost 7 bases, leaving 11 bases of the junction unmatched. This CDR3 comprises 16 residues. CDR3 loop: CASTDLSGRVAGELFF. CDR3 coding DNA: TGTGCCAGCACGGACCTGAGCGGGAGGGTGGCCGGGGAGCTGTTTTTT.

Concerning this clonotype: The junction does not match germline at one end; this may be a read error. CDR3 amino acids: CSSPLSSYEQYF. CDR3 DNA: TGCTCCAGCCCTTTAAGCTCCTACGAGCAGTACTTC. The chain joins TRBV10-2 to TRBJ2-7; D unclear. CDR3 length: 12 residues. Per germline, CDR1 WSHSY and CDR2 SAAADI.

This clonotype was seen a handful of times. This chain joins TRBV10-3 and TRBJ2-7; 11 bases agree with TRBD2. The CDR3 length is 15 residues. The germline gives CDR1 ENHRY, CDR2 SYGVKD. With V trimmed by 10 bases and J by 2 bases, 10 bases remained unmatched. The CDR3 here is CATRRGLADTYEQYF. Written as DNA, the CDR3 is TGTGCCACCAGAAGGGGACTAGCGGATACCTACGAGCAGTACTTC.

On this clonotype: The CDR3 does not end in the conserved phenylalanine or tryptophan, so this is likely a read error. This chain joins TRBV10-1 and TRBJ2-3; 7 bases match TRBD1. This CDR3 has 13 amino acids. Germline CDR1 reads WNHNN; CDR2 reads SYGVQD (reference sequence). Trimming took 5 bases from V and 10 from J; bases not matched to a gene: 9. CDR3 loop: CASSSEGARSQYL. Written as DNA, the CDR3 is TGCGCCAGCAGTAGCGAGGGGGCGCGTTCGCAGTATTTG.

This clonotype has just a few counts. This sequence joins TRBV5-4 and TRBJ2-7; no clear D gene. Germline CDR1 SGHNT, CDR2 YYREEE (reference sequence). The CDR3 length is 12 residues. The germline V and J ends were trimmed by 2 bases and 0 bases, with 3 bases remaining between them. The CDR3 DNA follows: TGTGCCAGCAGCTTCGACTCCTACGAGCAGTACTTC. Protein sequence: CASSFDSYEQYF.

J is TRBJ2-3 and V is TRBV28; TRBD2 matches 10 bases. After removal of 10 bases from V and 0 bases from J, the junction contained 7 bases not matched to a gene. Germline V gene sequence: CDR1 MDHEN, CDR2 SYDVKM. The CDR3 loop spans 15 amino acids. The CDR3 nucleotides read TGTGCCAACAGCCTAGCGGGAGCCAGCACAGATACGCAGTATTTT. Protein product: CANSLAGASTDTQYF.

As regards this clonotype: Its ends do not fully match the called genes, so a read error is possible. This sequence joins TRBV14 and TRBJ2-1; D possibly corresponds to TRBD1 (6 bases). The CDR3 has 16 amino acids. CDR1 SGHDN and CDR2 FVKESK come from the germline V gene. This CDR3 reads CASSLTGTRTYNEQLF. CDR3 sequence (DNA): TGTGCCAGCAGCCTTACCGGGACACGAACCTACAATGAGCAGCTCTTC.

This clonotype showed up many times. The V and J genes are TRBV11-2 and TRBJ2-7; D gene uncertain. Trimming stripped 3 bases from V and 5 bases from J, with 8 bases between. The germline CDR1 and CDR2 sequences are SGHAT and FQNNGV. There are 12 residues in the CDR3. CDR3 in DNA: TGTGCCAGCAGCTTGAATCAAGACGAGCAGTACTTC. Residues: CASSLNQDEQYF. Full variable domain (outside the CDR3, taken from reference TRBV11-2 and TRBJ2-7): EAGVAQSPRYKIIEKRQSVAFWCNPISGHATLYWYQQILGQGPKLLIQFQNNGVVDDSQLPKDRFSAERLKGVDSTLKIQPAKLEDSAVYLCASSLNQDEQYFGPGTRLTVT.

This clonotype has a count of ten or more. This may stem from a read error, because a much larger clone lies one nucleotide away. The rearrangement links TRBV11-3 to TRBJ1-2, with a weak D call TRBD1 (5 bases). This CDR3 is built from 11 residues. Trimming removed 8 bases from V and 5 bases from J, with 9 bases in between. Germline assignment: CDR1 SGHNT and CDR2 YENEEA. CDR3 region: CASHGGYGYTF. Here the CDR3 DNA reads TGTGCCAGCCACGGGGGGTATGGCTACACCTTC.

In regard to this clonotype: The missing conserved phenylalanine or tryptophan at the end of this CDR3 makes a read error likely. The DNA is omitted, as the CDR3 cannot be located on it reliably, and the CDR3 follows TCRdb's listing. V usage is TRBV11-2 and J usage is TRBJ2-1; the table's D call of TRBD1 was not tested on the DNA. CDR1 and CDR2 (germline): SGHAT, FQNNGV. The CDR3 is made up of 15 amino acids, end residues included. The chain's CDR3 is CASSLKALGRYEQFI.

Comments on this clonotype: One junction end disagrees with the germline gene, perhaps due to a read error. The rearrangement links TRBV4-3 to TRBJ2-1; D not certain. The CDR3 spans 19 residues. The germline V gene encodes CDR1 LGHNA and CDR2 YSLEER. The CDR3 reads CASSQEGFLWSLSNNAQFF. Here the CDR3 DNA reads TGCGCCAGCAGCCAAGAGGGTTTTCTGTGGTCACTGAGCAACAATGCGCAGTTCTTC.

V gene TRBV5-4 combines with J gene TRBJ2-3, with 9 nucleotides matching TRBD1. The CDR3 has 16 residues. CDR1 and CDR2 from the germline V gene are SGHNT and YYREEE (reference sequence). V shed 4 bases and J 1 base; nucleotides not matched to a gene: 7. The DNA of the CDR3 is TGTGCCAGCAGCGGGGGGGGACAGGGCGGCACAGATACGCAGTATTTT. Residues: CASSGGGQGGTDTQYF.

This clonotype came up many times. V gene TRBV29-1 combines with J gene TRBJ2-3; D is unclear. The CDR3 consists of 13 residues. The V gene lost 6 bases and the J gene lost 0 bases, with 10 bases spanning the gap. Germline V gene lookup returns CDR1 SQVTM and CDR2 ANQGSEA. CDR3 protein: CSVGTKSTDTQYF. The CDR3 DNA follows: TGCAGCGTCGGAACGAAGAGCACAGATACGCAGTATTTT.

This clonotype was observed many times. This chain links TRBV6-1 with TRBJ2-7; a weak D match, TRBD1 (7 bases). This CDR3 region has 13 residues. CDR1 is MNHNS and CDR2 is SASEGT in the germline V gene. V was pared by 6 bases and J by 5 bases, with 14 bases between. The CDR3 here is CASRQGRLDEQYF. Here the CDR3 DNA reads TGTGCCAGCAGACAGGGGAGGTTGGACGAGCAGTACTTC.

This clonotype has only a few counts. The chain employs TRBV6-5 and TRBJ2-1, with TRBD2 as a possible D gene (5 bases). The CDR3 is made up of 14 amino acids. CDR1 and CDR2 (germline): MNHEY, SVGAGI. Trimming removed 4 bases from V and 6 bases from J, with 13 bases in between. The chain's CDR3 is CASSSDFTCNEQFF. The CDR3, as DNA: TGTGCCAGCAGTTCGGACTTTACCTGCAATGAGCAGTTCTTC.